The 30 T cell receptor beta chains given below trace back to one sample, sequenced in a study of cytomegalovirus exposure and HLA in healthy donors. Primers for the PCR totalled 60 Vbeta and 13 Jbeta. Clones were read by immunoSEQ multiplex PCR, and TCRdb kept only the in-frame ones, dropping some. The sample includes some 150,000 clones, over 60% seen only once; the top ten take around 3.6%. The sequenced sample was PBMCs. These receptors were taken from a woman in her thirties or forties in good health and CMV-seronegative.

The V call is TRBV19, the J call TRBJ2-2; tentatively, D is TRBD2 (5 bases). Trimming removed 6 bases from V and 0 bases from J, with 5 bases in between. The germline V gene has CDR1 LNHDA and CDR2 SQIVND (reference sequence). The CDR3 totals 13 residues. The CDR3 DNA follows: TGTGCCAGTAGCGGGGCGAACACCGGGGAGCTGTTTTTT. Translating gives CASSGANTGELFF.

The rearrangement joins TRBV28 to TRBJ2-3, with a possible D match to TRBD1 (7 bases). The length of the CDR3 is 18 residues. In germline, CDR1 is MDHEN, CDR2 SYDVKM. V was trimmed by 2 bases and J by 1 base, leaving 19 bases between them. In DNA form, the CDR3 reads TGTGCCAGCAGTTTAAGCCCTCTAGGAGGGGGCGGCACAGATACGCAGTATTTT. Amino acids: CASSLSPLGGGGTDTQYF.

This clone was found a few times. The chain is built from TRBV10-1 and TRBJ2-5; 8 bases match TRBD2. V lost 2 bases and J lost 6; bases outside the gene matches: 5. Germline V lookup: CDR1 WNHNN, CDR2 SYGVQD (reference sequence). The CDR3 has 14 residues. In DNA, the CDR3 is TGCGCCAGCAGTGAGACCGGGACTAGGAAGACCCAGTACTTC. Translating gives CASSETGTRKTQYF.

V gene TRBV5-4 combines with J gene TRBJ1-2; 7 bases line up with TRBD1. Germline lookup yields CDR1 SGHNT and CDR2 YYREEE (reference sequence). The trim removed 4 bases at V and 8 bases at J, leaving 11 bases unmatched. CDR3 length: 14 amino acids. Here the CDR3 reads CASSPGQVLGGYTF. The CDR3 region has the DNA TGTGCCAGCAGCCCAGGACAGGTATTAGGAGGCTACACCTTC. Variable domain in full (rest from reference TRBV5-4 and TRBJ1-2): ETGVTQSPTHLIKTRGQQVTLRCSSQSGHNTVSWYQQALGQGPQFIFQYYREEENGRGNFPPRFSGLQFPNYSSELNVNALELDDSALYLCASSPGQVLGGYTFGSGTRLTVV.

The chain uses TRBV5-1 and TRBJ1-1, with a possible D match to TRBD1 (6 bases). The CDR3 length is 13 residues. In germline, CDR1 is SGHRS, CDR2 YFSETQ. With 6 bases removed from V and 2 bases from J, the gap between germline ends came to 11 bases. The CDR3: CASKQGTNTEAFF. CDR3 coding DNA: TGCGCCAGCAAGCAGGGGACAAACACTGAAGCTTTCTTT.

V and J are TRBV12-5 and TRBJ2-1; D ambiguous. The V end lost 4 bases, the J end lost 0 bases, and 10 bases lay between the germline ends. The CDR3 extends over 15 amino acids. Germline CDR1 is LGHNT and CDR2 is FRNRAP. CDR3 nucleotides: TGTGCTAGTGGTTCGATGACACGCTCCTACAATGAGCAGTTCTTC. Amino acids: CASGSMTRSYNEQFF.

This clone was detected only a few times. V is TRBV5-1 and J is TRBJ1-2; 9 bases are a match to TRBD1. The V gene's germline CDR1 is SGHRS and CDR2 YFSETQ. The CDR3 is 14 residues long. The ends lost 4 bases at V and 4 bases at J; junction bases unmatched: 5. CDR3 protein: CASSPRQGGYGYTF. The CDR3 DNA is TGCGCCAGCAGCCCCCGACAGGGGGGCTATGGCTACACCTTC.

The J gene is TRBJ2-1, the V gene TRBV6-6; no clear D gene. The germline V and J ends were trimmed by 7 bases and 8 bases, with 18 bases remaining between them. The CDR3 runs to 14 residues. CDR1 and CDR2 from the germline V gene are MNHNY and SVGAGI (reference sequence). CDR3 sequence (DNA): TGTGCCAGCAATCCCCTTTCCCGCCGGGATGAGCAGTTCTTC. Its protein product is CASNPLSRRDEQFF.

This clone was seen only a few times. CDR3 residues: CASRQDRGRRTEAFF. CDR3 bases: TGTGCCAGCAGACAAGACAGGGGGCGTCGTACTGAAGCTTTCTTT. V is TRBV6-4 and J is TRBJ1-1; 10 bases agree with TRBD1. Trimming took 6 bases from V and 5 from J; bases not matched to a gene: 9. The CDR3 is 15 amino acids. Germline V gene data show CDR1 as MRHNA and CDR2 as SNTAGT.

The rearrangement joins TRBV11-3 to TRBJ1-1; D perhaps matches TRBD1 (6 bases). The CDR3 length is 15 residues. V gave up 5 bases and J gave up 0 bases, with 13 bases separating them. In germline, CDR1 is SGHNT, CDR2 YENEEA. This CDR3 reads CASSPLGTMNTEAFF. CDR3 bases: TGTGCCAGCAGCCCTTTAGGGACAATGAACACTGAAGCTTTCTTT.

This clone was detected only once. The V gene is TRBV5-4, the J gene TRBJ2-1; D perhaps matches TRBD2 (7 bases). Trimming removed 1 base from V and 2 bases from J, with 16 bases in between. This CDR3 region has 17 residues. Germline V CDR1 and CDR2: SGHNT, YYREEE (reference sequence). As DNA, the CDR3 is TGTGCCAGCAGCTTGAGTTTCCGGGGGGCGGCCTACAATGAGCAGTTCTTC. Amino acids: CASSLSFRGAAYNEQFF.

The V gene is TRBV28, the J gene TRBJ2-7, with 11 bases that match TRBD1. Trimming at V came to 5 bases and at J to 3 bases, leaving 3 bases not matched to a gene. The CDR3 covers 14 residues. Germline CDR1 MDHEN, CDR2 SYDVKM. This CDR3 reads CASSRTGGFYEQYF. The CDR3 DNA reads as TGTGCCAGCAGTAGGACAGGGGGCTTCTACGAGCAGTACTTC.

This clone was seen more than once but under ten times. The chain is built from TRBV2 and TRBJ1-5; 9 nucleotides align to TRBD1. CDR3 length: 16 amino acids. Germline V gene lookup returns CDR1 SNHLY and CDR2 FYNNEI. With V trimmed by 3 bases and J by 6 bases, 9 bases remained unmatched. Here the CDR3 reads CASSDAGQGFAQPQHF. The CDR3 DNA reads as TGTGCCAGCAGTGACGCGGGACAGGGTTTTGCTCAGCCCCAGCATTTT.

Written as DNA, the CDR3 is TGTGCCAGCAGCTTAGTGGCGGGGGACAATGAGCAGTTCTTC. Translating it yields CASSLVAGDNEQFF. The V gene is TRBV11-3, the J gene TRBJ2-1, with 7 bases lining up with TRBD2. Germline CDR1 SGHNT, CDR2 YENEEA. V lost 1 base to trimming and J lost 5 bases; unmatched junction nucleotides: 2. The CDR3 is 14 residues long.

The rearrangement links TRBV30 to TRBJ2-1; no clear D gene. The germline gives CDR1 GTSNPN, CDR2 SVGIG (reference sequence). The CDR3 contains 19 residues. V lost 0 bases, J lost 0 bases, and 21 bases lay in between. For the CDR3, the DNA is TGTGCCTGGAGTGTAGCAATCACCCCCAAGCCGAGCTCCTACAATGAGCAGTTCTTC. Amino acid sequence: CAWSVAITPKPSSYNEQFF.

The count of this clone is one. V usage is TRBV7-2 and J usage is TRBJ1-1; D perhaps matches TRBD1 (6 bases). This CDR3 comprises 13 residues. Germline CDR1 SGHTA, CDR2 FQGNSA. V gave up 1 base and J gave up 7 bases, with 10 bases separating them. In DNA form, the CDR3 reads TGTGCCAGCAGCTTAGTGCAGGGGAGTGAAGCTTTCTTT. It specifies CASSLVQGSEAFF.

The chain links TRBV11-3 to TRBJ1-1; 7 bases line up with TRBD1. Germline values: CDR1 SGHNT, CDR2 YENEEA. The junction had 9 bases not matched to a gene; V was cut back by 5 bases and J by 6 bases. The CDR3 totals 14 residues. This chain's CDR3 is CASSRLGQDAEAFF. CDR3 coding DNA: TGTGCCAGCAGCCGGCTCGGACAGGATGCTGAAGCTTTCTTT.

The chain recombines TRBV7-9 with TRBJ2-7; a possible D gene is TRBD2 (5 bases). Trimming took 3 bases from V and 3 from J, leaving 12 bases between them. From germline, CDR1 is SEHNR and CDR2 FQNEAQ (reference sequence). The CDR3 consists of 14 residues. The CDR3 DNA reads TGTGCCAGCAGCTTTAGGACTGTGGGCTACGAGCAGTACTTC. As protein: CASSFRTVGYEQYF.

The V call is TRBV7-9, the J call TRBJ2-7; D unresolved. CDR1 and CDR2 (germline): SEHNR, FQNEAQ (reference sequence). The CDR3 sequence is 15 residues long. The V and J ends lost 0 bases and 3 bases respectively, with 12 bases between them. The CDR3 here is CASSLAGGRNYEQYF. The CDR3 DNA follows: TGTGCCAGCAGCTTAGCCGGCGGCAGAAACTACGAGCAGTACTTC.

The rearrangement joins TRBV6-1 to TRBJ2-3; the D is unclear. Germline V CDR1 and CDR2: MNHNS, SASEGT. Trimming took 0 bases from V and 2 from J, leaving 12 bases between them. The CDR3 spans 16 residues. The CDR3 is CASSEARLTITDTQYF. The CDR3 DNA follows: TGTGCCAGCAGTGAAGCGCGACTGACGATCACAGATACGCAGTATTTT.

The table lists this clone with a count of one. The chain employs TRBV5-4 and TRBJ1-2; D possibly corresponds to TRBD1 (6 bases). The ends were cut back, 2 bases at V and 8 bases at J, with 10 bases in the middle. The CDR3 is 12 amino acids. The germline gives CDR1 SGHNT, CDR2 YYREEE (reference sequence). The chain's CDR3 is CASSLGGRGYTF. CDR3 nucleotide sequence: TGTGCCAGCAGCTTAGGGGGACGAGGCTACACCTTC.

The rearrangement links TRBV27 to TRBJ2-5, with 12 nucleotides matching TRBD2. Germline lookup yields CDR1 MNHEY and CDR2 SMNVEV (reference sequence). V shed 6 bases and J 4 bases; nucleotides not matched to a gene: 9. This CDR3 comprises 16 residues. CDR3 amino acids: CASSTSALAGGETQYF. CDR3 DNA: TGTGCCAGCAGCACGTCAGCACTAGCGGGGGGAGAGACCCAGTACTTC.

The chain links TRBV30 to TRBJ1-1; D is perhaps TRBD1 (5 bases). Germline loops: CDR1 GTSNPN, CDR2 SVGIG (reference sequence). The V end was cut by 3 bases, the J end by 4 bases, with 15 bases between. The CDR3 totals 14 residues. The CDR3 nucleotides are TGTGCCTGGAGACTCACGTGGGGGGGCACTGAAGCTTTCTTT. This sequence encodes CAWRLTWGGTEAFF.

This chain joins TRBV21-1 and TRBJ2-7; the table gives TRBD2 as D, unverified against the DNA. TRBV21-1 is termed a pseudogene. The CDR3 is 18 residues long. The CDR3 bases are TGTGCCAGCAGCAAAGTTACTAGCGGGGATCCTAAACTCTACGAGCAGTACTTC. Its translation is CASSKVTSGDPKLYEQYF.

The rearrangement links TRBV28 to TRBJ1-1; D is perhaps TRBD1 (5 bases). The V and J ends lost 2 bases and 0 bases respectively, with 13 bases between them. The germline V gene has CDR1 MDHEN and CDR2 SYDVKM. The CDR3 is 16 amino acids. The CDR3 here is CASSLIAGGMNTEAFF. The DNA of the CDR3 is TGTGCCAGCAGTTTAATTGCCGGGGGTATGAACACTGAAGCTTTCTTT.

This clone was seen a single time. The rearrangement uses TRBV7-6 and TRBJ2-3; 9 bases fit TRBD2. CDR3 length equals 17 residues. The J segment lost 4 bases and the V segment lost 1 base, leaving 9 bases of the junction unmatched. CDR1 is SGHVS, CDR2 FNYEAQ, per germline. In DNA form, the CDR3 reads TGTGCCAGCAGCTTAGGGGCGGGGAGCGGGAGGTCAGATACGCAGTATTTT. It specifies CASSLGAGSGRSDTQYF. Full variable domain (rest looked up from reference TRBV7-6 and TRBJ2-3): GAGVSQSPRYKVTKRGQDVALRCDPISGHVSLYWYRQALGQGPEFLTYFNYEAQQDKSGLPNDRFSAERPEGSISTLTIQRTEQRDSAMYRCASSLGAGSGRSDTQYFGPGTRLTVL.

The chain employs TRBV28 and TRBJ2-2; the match to TRBD1 covers 10 bases. V lost 3 bases to trimming and J lost 4 bases; unmatched junction nucleotides: 11. CDR3 length: 18 residues. The germline gives CDR1 MDHEN, CDR2 SYDVKM. The CDR3 nucleotides read TGTGCCAGCAGTTTGAGATTTCGACAGGGGGCGCGCACCGGGGAGCTGTTTTTT. It codes for CASSLRFRQGARTGELFF.

This sequence joins TRBV10-2 and TRBJ2-3; 9 bases match TRBD2. Trimming took 6 bases from V and 3 from J; bases not matched to a gene: 7. There are 15 residues in the CDR3. Germline lookup yields CDR1 WSHSY and CDR2 SAAADI. CDR3 in DNA: TGCGCCAGCAGCGAGGGACTAGCTAATACAGATACGCAGTATTTT. This sequence encodes CASSEGLANTDTQYF.

This clone was detected a few times. The CDR3 DNA follows: TGTGCCAGCAGCCTGCAGGCCTTACGGGGCACTGAAGCTTTCTTT. Protein product: CASSLQALRGTEAFF. The gene calls are TRBV5-4 and TRBJ1-1, with D hard to call. Germline lookup yields CDR1 SGHNT and CDR2 YYREEE (reference sequence). This CDR3 contains 15 residues. Trimming stripped 4 bases from V and 4 bases from J, with 17 bases between.

The chain combines TRBV14 with TRBJ1-1; D is undetermined. Deletions cut 1 base from V and 4 bases from J, with 7 bases between. This CDR3 has 13 residues. Germline V gene sequence: CDR1 SGHDN, CDR2 FVKESK. The CDR3 sequence: CASSQGEATEAFF. The CDR3 nucleotides read TGTGCCAGCAGCCAAGGGGAGGCCACTGAAGCTTTCTTT.